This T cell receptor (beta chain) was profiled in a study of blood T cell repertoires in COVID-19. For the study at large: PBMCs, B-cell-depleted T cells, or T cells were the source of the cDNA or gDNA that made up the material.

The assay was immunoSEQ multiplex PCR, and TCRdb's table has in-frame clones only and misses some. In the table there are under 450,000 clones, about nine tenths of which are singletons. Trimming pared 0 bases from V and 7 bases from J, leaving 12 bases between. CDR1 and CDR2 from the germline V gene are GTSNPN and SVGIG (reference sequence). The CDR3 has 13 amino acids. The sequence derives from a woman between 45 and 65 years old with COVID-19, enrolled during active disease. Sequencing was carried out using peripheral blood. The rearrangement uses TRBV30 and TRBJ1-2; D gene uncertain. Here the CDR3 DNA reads TGTGCCTGGAGTGTACGCCAGGCGGGTGGCTACACCTTC. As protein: CAWSVRQAGGYTF.